This passage covers 28 T cell receptor beta chains from one sample sequenced in a study of graft-versus-host responses after intestinal transplantation. The repertoire was sequenced with immunoSEQ multiplex PCR; TCRdb's copy has only in-frame clones and lacks some. This sample has 85,000 to 100,000 clones, with 92% found just once. No antigens are known for them. Material: unstimulated CD4+ T cells sorted from spleen or lymph node cells, obtained before intestinal transplant. Source of these receptors: a human donor who received an intestinal transplant.

J is TRBJ1-3 and V is TRBV9, with TRBD1 identical over 7 bases. There are 16 residues in the CDR3. Germline V gives CDR1 SGDLS, CDR2 YYNGEE. V dropped 0 bases and J dropped 0; count of bases not matched to a gene: 3. The CDR3 region is CASSVGGDSSGNTIYF. The CDR3 DNA reads as TGTGCCAGCAGCGTAGGGGGGGACAGCTCTGGAAACACCATATATTTT.

This clone was seen once. The chain employs TRBV6-5 and TRBJ1-2; 7 bases agree with TRBD1. Germline CDR1 reads MNHEY; CDR2 reads SVGAGI. CDR3 length: 14 amino acids. Trimming removed 0 bases from V and 6 bases from J; junction bases left unmatched: 4. CDR3 coding DNA: TGTGCCAGCAGTTACTCTGACAGGGTTCATGGCTACACCTTC. Residues: CASSYSDRVHGYTF.

The sample holds one count of this clone. The chain has TRBV7-2 and TRBJ2-7; D is perhaps TRBD1 (6 bases). V lost 1 base and J 5 bases, leaving 12 bases between the germline ends. This CDR3 comprises 14 residues. In germline, CDR1 is SGHTA, CDR2 FQGNSA. The CDR3 is CASSLGLNRDEQYF. As DNA, the CDR3 is TGTGCCAGCAGCTTAGGTCTCAACAGGGACGAGCAGTACTTC.

The chain is built from TRBV7-2 and TRBJ2-5; D possibly corresponds to TRBD1 (5 bases). There are 16 residues in the CDR3. Trimming stripped 5 bases from V and 4 bases from J, with 20 bases between. The germline V gene encodes CDR1 SGHTA and CDR2 FQGNSA. CDR3 sequence (DNA): TGTGCCAGCAGCACACAACTCCAGGGATTTAGAGAGACCCAGTACTTC. Translation: CASSTQLQGFRETQYF.

The chain uses TRBV2 and TRBJ1-5; D possibly corresponds to TRBD1 (5 bases). CDR1 is SNHLY, CDR2 FYNNEI, per germline. With 3 bases removed from V and 6 bases from J, the gap between germline ends came to 12 bases. The CDR3 extends over 14 amino acids. In nucleotides, the CDR3 is TGTGCCAGCAGTGACTGGGAGGGGCGTCAGCCCCAGCATTTT. Translation: CASSDWEGRQPQHF.

V usage is TRBV27 and J usage is TRBJ1-6, with D perhaps TRBD1 (5 bases). V was trimmed by 6 bases and J by 9 bases, leaving 12 bases between them. The CDR3 contains 13 residues. Germline values: CDR1 MNHEY, CDR2 SMNVEV (reference sequence). The CDR3 nucleotides read TGTGCCAGCAGCTATATGGGGGGTTCACCCCTCCACTTT. Translation gives CASSYMGGSPLHF.

Here the CDR3 reads CASSRGTSDFNEQFF. CDR3 sequence (DNA): TGTGCCAGCAGCCGGGGGACTAGCGATTTCAATGAGCAGTTCTTC. The chain employs TRBV5-4 and TRBJ2-1; 10 bases match TRBD2. V dropped 4 bases and J dropped 6; count of bases not matched to a gene: 7. The V gene's germline CDR1 is SGHNT and CDR2 YYREEE (reference sequence). This CDR3 region has 15 residues.

This chain links TRBV5-4 with TRBJ1-3, with 9 bases fitting TRBD1. This CDR3 spans 20 amino acids. Unmatched junction bases numbered 18, after V lost 5 bases and J lost 0 bases. From germline, CDR1 is SGHNT and CDR2 YYREEE (reference sequence). This CDR3 is CASRRIPGQGNLYSGNTIYF. The CDR3 nucleotides read TGTGCCAGCAGGAGGATTCCGGGACAGGGCAATCTGTACTCTGGAAACACCATATATTTT.

This clone has just one count. The chain recombines TRBV28 with TRBJ2-7; no firm D call. Germline V gene data show CDR1 as MDHEN and CDR2 as SYDVKM. CDR3 length: 14 amino acids. The germline V and J ends were trimmed by 5 bases and 4 bases, with 15 bases remaining between them. The CDR3 DNA is TGTGCCAGCAGTCCATCTTCCTTCGGGTACGAGCAGTACTTC. Translated: CASSPSSFGYEQYF.

This chain uses TRBV5-6 with TRBJ2-3; 12 nucleotides match TRBD1. The V gene end was trimmed by 4 bases and the J gene end by 4 bases; junction bases not matched to a gene: 4. Per germline, CDR1 SGHDT and CDR2 YYEEEE. The CDR3 sequence is 15 residues long. The CDR3 region has the DNA TGTGCCAGCAGCCCCCGGGACAGGGGGCCAGATACGCAGTATTTT. Encoded protein: CASSPRDRGPDTQYF.

This clone was recorded once. The chain recombines TRBV28 with TRBJ1-1; TRBD1 matches 7 bases. The CDR3 totals 14 residues. J lost 6 bases, V lost 6 bases, and 10 bases had no gene match. Looked up from germline, CDR1 is MDHEN and CDR2 is SYDVKM. CDR3 bases: TGTGCCAGCAGGCCCTACACAGGGGTGGCTGAAGCTTTCTTT. Translated, it gives CASRPYTGVAEAFF.

This clone was detected once. This sequence joins TRBV25-1 and TRBJ2-7; 11 bases align to TRBD1. Germline V gene sequence: CDR1 MGHDK, CDR2 SYGVNS. The trim removed 4 bases at V and 2 bases at J, leaving 1 base unmatched. This CDR3 has 14 residues. CDR3 residues: CASSAGQGAYEQYF. CDR3 DNA: TGTGCCAGCAGTGCGGGACAGGGGGCCTACGAGCAGTACTTC.

This clone was picked up one time. This chain links TRBV19 with TRBJ2-7; 8 bases fit TRBD1. There are 14 residues in the CDR3. V shed 7 bases, J shed 1 base, and the junction held 6 bases outside the gene matches. Germline lookup yields CDR1 LNHDA and CDR2 SQIVND (reference sequence). The CDR3 reads CASKDRAHSYEQYF. In DNA form, the CDR3 reads TGTGCCAGTAAGGACAGGGCTCATTCCTACGAGCAGTACTTC.

This clone was recorded only once. The chain employs TRBV30 and TRBJ1-5; 10 bases agree with TRBD1. The CDR3 has 15 amino acids. V shed 5 bases, J shed 7 bases, and the junction held 11 bases outside the gene matches. CDR1 is GTSNPN and CDR2 is SVGIG in the germline V gene (reference sequence). Here the CDR3 reads CAWGKDGQGDQPQHF. CDR3 coding DNA: TGTGCCTGGGGAAAGGATGGACAGGGGGACCAGCCCCAGCATTTT.

The chain combines TRBV5-1 with TRBJ1-1; D is uncertain. Per the germline V gene, CDR1 is SGHRS and CDR2 is YFSETQ. The V end lost 1 base, the J end lost 3 bases, and 7 bases lay between the germline ends. The CDR3 loop spans 13 amino acids. The CDR3 is CASSLKEDTEAFF. In DNA form, the CDR3 reads TGCGCCAGCAGCTTGAAGGAGGACACTGAAGCTTTCTTT.

The rearrangement uses TRBV2 and TRBJ2-7; D is possibly TRBD1 (5 bases). With 7 bases removed from V and 2 bases from J, the gap between germline ends came to 18 bases. The germline V gene has CDR1 SNHLY and CDR2 FYNNEI. The CDR3 spans 15 residues. The chain's CDR3 is CASKYRQGGTYEQYF. CDR3 coding DNA: TGTGCCAGCAAGTACCGGCAGGGTGGGACCTACGAGCAGTACTTC.

The chain recombines TRBV4-1 with TRBJ1-4; D ambiguous. Germline assignment: CDR1 MGHRA and CDR2 YSYEKL. Trimming left V 1 base short and J 4 bases short, with 13 bases between. The CDR3 consists of 16 residues. CDR3 nucleotides: TGCGCCAGCAGCCAAGTTCCCAGCGCGGATAATGAAAAACTGTTTTTT. Its translation is CASSQVPSADNEKLFF.

This chain connects TRBV5-4 to TRBJ1-2; the D is unclear. V was cut by 4 bases and J by 5 bases, with 12 bases left in between. CDR3 length equals 13 residues. Germline lookup yields CDR1 SGHNT and CDR2 YYREEE (reference sequence). CDR3 loop: CASSLGGSYGYTF. In DNA, the CDR3 is TGTGCCAGCAGCCTCGGAGGCTCATATGGCTACACCTTC.

The chain uses TRBV6-5 and TRBJ1-3; D possibly corresponds to TRBD1 (5 bases). CDR3 length equals 15 residues. Trimming removed 5 bases from V and 0 bases from J, with 11 bases in between. The germline V gene encodes CDR1 MNHEY and CDR2 SVGAGI. The CDR3 sequence: CASSRTGHSGNTIYF. The CDR3 DNA reads TGTGCCAGCAGTCGAACAGGCCACTCTGGAAACACCATATATTTT.

The chain couples TRBV6-6 to TRBJ2-1, with D maybe TRBD2 (7 bases). This CDR3 has 16 amino acids. The V gene lost 0 bases and the J gene lost 2 bases, with 11 bases spanning the gap. From germline, CDR1 is MNHNY and CDR2 SVGAGI (reference sequence). This CDR3 reads CASSYSGGAAYNEQFF. In DNA, the CDR3 is TGTGCCAGCAGTTACTCTGGGGGGGCCGCCTACAATGAGCAGTTCTTC.

V and J are TRBV7-9 and TRBJ1-6; 9 bases are shared with TRBD1. Germline CDR1 SEHNR, CDR2 FQNEAQ (reference sequence). The CDR3 is 12 amino acids. V lost 8 bases to trimming and J lost 7 bases; unmatched junction nucleotides: 0. The CDR3 bases are TGTGCCAGCGGGACAGGGAATTCACCCCTCCACTTT. This codes for CASGTGNSPLHF.

V is TRBV5-1 and J is TRBJ2-5; TRBD1 might be the D (6 bases). Per germline, CDR1 SGHRS and CDR2 YFSETQ. The CDR3 is 12 residues long. Trimming pared 6 bases from V and 0 bases from J, leaving 6 bases between. The CDR3 region has the DNA TGCGCCAGCAACAGGGACCAAGAGACCCAGTACTTC. Residues: CASNRDQETQYF.

V gene TRBV5-1 combines with J gene TRBJ1-2; D call uncertain. CDR1 is SGHRS, CDR2 YFSETQ, per germline. The CDR3 sequence is 14 residues long. Between the trimmed V and J ends, which lost 5 bases and 3 bases, there was a span of 14 bases. The CDR3: CASSAQAVDYGYTF. CDR3 DNA: TGCGCCAGCAGTGCTCAGGCAGTGGACTATGGCTACACCTTC.

The rearrangement joins TRBV19 to TRBJ1-1, with 12 positions matching TRBD1. V shed 3 bases, J shed 2 bases, and the junction held 1 base outside the gene matches. The CDR3 loop spans 15 amino acids. Germline V gene lookup returns CDR1 LNHDA and CDR2 SQIVND (reference sequence). The DNA of the CDR3 is TGTGCCAGTAGTATCGGGACAGGGGGCAACACTGAAGCTTTCTTT. Protein sequence: CASSIGTGGNTEAFF.

The chain couples TRBV4-1 to TRBJ1-2; 10 bases agree with TRBD1. After removal of 4 bases from V and 5 bases from J, the junction contained 1 base not matched to a gene. This CDR3 spans 13 amino acids. Germline V gene sequence: CDR1 MGHRA, CDR2 YSYEKL. The CDR3 reads CASSLGQGYGYTF. For the CDR3, the DNA is TGCGCCAGCAGCCTGGGACAGGGGTATGGCTACACCTTC.

This chain uses TRBV2 with TRBJ2-7; 7 positions agree with TRBD1. V dropped 7 bases and J dropped 4; count of bases not matched to a gene: 4. Germline V lookup: CDR1 SNHLY, CDR2 FYNNEI. The CDR3 has 12 amino acids. The CDR3 sequence is CASNQQGYEQYF. In DNA form, the CDR3 reads TGTGCCAGCAACCAACAGGGGTACGAGCAGTACTTC.

The chain combines TRBV27 with TRBJ1-3; D is perhaps TRBD1 (5 bases). The CDR3 consists of 14 residues. Germline CDR1 reads MNHEY; CDR2 reads SMNVEV (reference sequence). V was clipped by 6 bases and J by 5 bases, with 14 bases between them. CDR3 sequence: CASRPTAYRNTIYF. The CDR3 DNA is TGTGCCAGCAGGCCGACAGCTTATAGAAACACCATATATTTT.

This sequence joins TRBV5-1 and TRBJ2-3; 8 nucleotides match TRBD2. Germline CDR1 and CDR2: SGHRS and YFSETQ. The CDR3 is 15 amino acids. J lost 2 bases, V lost 2 bases, and 4 bases had no gene match. The CDR3 DNA reads TGCGCCAGCAGCTTCACGGGGGGGTACACAGATACGCAGTATTTT. Its protein is CASSFTGGYTDTQYF.